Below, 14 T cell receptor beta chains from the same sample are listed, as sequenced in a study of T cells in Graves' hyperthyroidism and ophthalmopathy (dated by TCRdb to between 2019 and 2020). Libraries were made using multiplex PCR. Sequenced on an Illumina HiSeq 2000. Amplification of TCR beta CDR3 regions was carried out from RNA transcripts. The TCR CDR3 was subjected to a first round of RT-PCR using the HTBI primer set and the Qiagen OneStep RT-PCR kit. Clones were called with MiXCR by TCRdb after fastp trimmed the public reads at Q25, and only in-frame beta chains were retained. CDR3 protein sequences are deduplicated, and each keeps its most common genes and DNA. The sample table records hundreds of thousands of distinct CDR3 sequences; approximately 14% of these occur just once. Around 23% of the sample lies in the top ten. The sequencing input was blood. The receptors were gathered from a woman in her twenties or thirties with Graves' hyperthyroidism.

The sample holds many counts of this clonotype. The CDR3 DNA reads TGTGCCAGCAAGGGGGTGGAGTACGAGCAGTACTTC. Encoded protein: CASKGVEYEQYF. V usage is TRBV28 and J usage is TRBJ2-7; weak D call: TRBD1 (6 bases). The CDR3 totals 12 residues. The V end lost 7 bases, the J end lost 4 bases, and 11 bases lay between the germline ends. Germline-derived CDR1 and CDR2 are MDHEN and SYDVKM.

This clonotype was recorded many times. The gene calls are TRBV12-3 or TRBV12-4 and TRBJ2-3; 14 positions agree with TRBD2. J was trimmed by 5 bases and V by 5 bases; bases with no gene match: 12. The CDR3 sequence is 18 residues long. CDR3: CASSPGTSGSIDRDTQYF. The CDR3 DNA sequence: TGTGCCAGCAGTCCCGGGACTAGCGGGAGTATCGATCGAGATACGCAGTATTTT.

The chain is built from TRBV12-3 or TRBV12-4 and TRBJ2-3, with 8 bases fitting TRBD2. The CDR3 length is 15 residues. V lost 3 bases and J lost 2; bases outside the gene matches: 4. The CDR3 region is CASSFRAGDTDTQYF. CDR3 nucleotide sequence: TGTGCCAGCAGTTTCCGAGCGGGGGACACAGATACGCAGTATTTT.

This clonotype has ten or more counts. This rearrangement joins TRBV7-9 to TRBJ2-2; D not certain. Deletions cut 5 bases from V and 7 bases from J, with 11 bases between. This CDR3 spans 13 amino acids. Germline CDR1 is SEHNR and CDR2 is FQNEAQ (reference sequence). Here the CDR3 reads CASSPTVYGELFF. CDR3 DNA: TGTGCCAGCAGCCCTACCGTATACGGGGAGCTGTTTTTT.

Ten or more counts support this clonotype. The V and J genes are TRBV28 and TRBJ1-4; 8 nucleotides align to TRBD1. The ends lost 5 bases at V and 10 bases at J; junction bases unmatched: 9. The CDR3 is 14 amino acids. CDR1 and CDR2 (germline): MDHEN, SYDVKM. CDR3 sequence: CASSLDQGAGKLFF. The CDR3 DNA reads TGTGCCAGCAGTCTCGATCAGGGGGCGGGAAAACTGTTTTTT. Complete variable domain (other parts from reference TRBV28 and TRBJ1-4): DVKVTQSSRYLVKRTGEKVFLECVQDMDHENMFWYRQDPGLGLRLIYFSYDVKMKEKGDIPEGYSVSREKKERFSLILESASTNQTSMYLCASSLDQGAGKLFFGSGTQLSVL.

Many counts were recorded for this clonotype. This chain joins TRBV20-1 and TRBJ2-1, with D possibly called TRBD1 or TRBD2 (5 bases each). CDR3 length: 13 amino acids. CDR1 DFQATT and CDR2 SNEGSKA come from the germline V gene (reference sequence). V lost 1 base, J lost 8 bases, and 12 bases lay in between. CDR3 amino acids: CSARVQGEHEQFF. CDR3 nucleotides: TGCAGTGCTAGAGTCCAGGGAGAACATGAGCAGTTCTTC.

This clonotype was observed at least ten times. Here the CDR3 DNA reads TGTGCCAGCGGATTCGAAAAACTGTTTTTT. It codes for CASGFEKLFF. The chain uses TRBV2 and TRBJ1-4, with D uncertain. Germline loops: CDR1 SNHLY, CDR2 FYNNEI. This CDR3 spans 10 amino acids. V lost 8 bases to trimming and J lost 8 bases, with 6 bases between them.

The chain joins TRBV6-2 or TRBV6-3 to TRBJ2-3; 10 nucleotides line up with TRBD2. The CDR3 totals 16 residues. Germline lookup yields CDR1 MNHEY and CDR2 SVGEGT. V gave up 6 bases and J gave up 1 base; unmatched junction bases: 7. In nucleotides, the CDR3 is TGTGCCAGCAGCCACCTAGCGGGAGCCGGCACAGATACGCAGTATTTT. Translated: CASSHLAGAGTDTQYF.

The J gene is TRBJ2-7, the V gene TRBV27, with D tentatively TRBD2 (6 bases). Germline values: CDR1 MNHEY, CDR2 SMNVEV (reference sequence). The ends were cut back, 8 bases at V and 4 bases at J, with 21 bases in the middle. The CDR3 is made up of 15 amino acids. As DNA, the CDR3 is TGTGCCAGCCGGACCCGAGCGGGCCAAGAGTACGAGCAGTACTTC. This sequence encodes CASRTRAGQEYEQYF.

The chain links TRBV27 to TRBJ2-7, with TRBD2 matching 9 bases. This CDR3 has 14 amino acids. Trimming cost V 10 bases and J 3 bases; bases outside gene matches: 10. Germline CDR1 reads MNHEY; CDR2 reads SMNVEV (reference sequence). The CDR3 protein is CATVAGAPHYEQYF. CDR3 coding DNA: TGTGCCACCGTAGCGGGAGCCCCTCACTACGAGCAGTACTTC.

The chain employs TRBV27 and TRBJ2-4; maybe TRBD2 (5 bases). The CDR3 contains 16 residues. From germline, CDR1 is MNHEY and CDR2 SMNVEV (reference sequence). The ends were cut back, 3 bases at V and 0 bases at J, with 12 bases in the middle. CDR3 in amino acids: CASSFSGLVAKNIQYF. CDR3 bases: TGTGCCAGCAGTTTCTCAGGACTGGTAGCCAAAAACATTCAGTACTTC.

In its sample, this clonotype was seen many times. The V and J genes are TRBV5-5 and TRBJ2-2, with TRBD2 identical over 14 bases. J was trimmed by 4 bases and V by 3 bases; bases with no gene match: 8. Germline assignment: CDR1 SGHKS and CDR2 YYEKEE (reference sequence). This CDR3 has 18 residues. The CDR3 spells CASSWTSGRPSFTGELFF. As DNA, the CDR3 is TGTGCCAGCAGCTGGACTAGCGGGAGGCCCTCCTTCACCGGGGAGCTGTTTTTT.

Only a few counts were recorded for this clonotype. The chain's CDR3 is CASSSEFPNTGELFF. The DNA of the CDR3 is TGTGCCAGCAGTTCGGAGTTTCCGAACACCGGGGAGCTGTTTTTT. V gene TRBV6-1 combines with J gene TRBJ2-2; no clear D. Trimming shortened V by 5 bases and J by 0 bases, and 10 bases separated the two germline ends. This CDR3 spans 15 amino acids. The germline gives CDR1 MNHNS, CDR2 SASEGT.

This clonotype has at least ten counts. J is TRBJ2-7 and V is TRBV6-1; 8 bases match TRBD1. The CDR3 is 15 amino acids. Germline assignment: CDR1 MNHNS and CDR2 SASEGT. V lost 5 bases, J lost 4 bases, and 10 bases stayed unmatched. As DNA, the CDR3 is TGTGCCAGCAGTCGAGATCAGGGGGCTTTGTACGAGCAGTACTTC. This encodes CASSRDQGALYEQYF.